These 21 T cell receptor beta chains came from one sample sequenced in a study of regulatory T cells in long-lasting Graves disease. The time point here: newly diagnosed GD, antithyroid drugs for less than 3 months. Following extraction of RNA from PBMCs, that RNA was used to make the TCR library. Both iRepertoire HTBI primers and Arm-PCR of CDR3 regions were used to build the TCR beta libraries. TCRdb ran MiXCR on the multiplex PCR reads and lists one entry per CDR3 protein. Seen here are under 250,000 distinct CDR3 sequences, around 21% observed once, and the top ten hold about 14%. The sample consisted of peripheral blood mononuclear cells (PBMCs), taken at new diagnosis, from a patient treated with antithyroid drugs. The source of these receptors is a female donor with Graves disease.

This clonotype was detected ten times or more. The J gene is TRBJ1-1, the V gene TRBV4-1; no reliable D call. Germline lookup yields CDR1 MGHRA and CDR2 YSYEKL. The length of the CDR3 is 14 residues. V lost 1 base, J lost 1 base, and 7 bases lay in between. CDR3 DNA: TGCGCCAGCAGCCAAGCACGGGGGAACACTGAAGCTTTCTTT. It is translated as CASSQARGNTEAFF.

This clonotype has ten or more counts. This chain joins TRBV20-1 and TRBJ1-4; D is possibly TRBD1 (6 bases). Germline V CDR1 and CDR2: DFQATT, SNEGSKA (reference sequence). Trimming removed 3 bases from V and 0 bases from J, with 11 bases in between. The CDR3 is 15 amino acids. CDR3 sequence: CSASSGVTTNEKLFF. CDR3 DNA sequence: TGCAGTGCTAGTTCAGGGGTGACAACTAATGAAAAACTGTTTTTT.

This clonotype was detected many times. The chain employs TRBV18 and TRBJ2-7; possibly TRBD1 for D (5 bases). Trimming removed 6 bases from V and 0 bases from J, with 15 bases in between. Germline assignment: CDR1 KGHSH and CDR2 LQKENI. This CDR3 spans 15 amino acids. The CDR3 protein is CASSTNPDTSYEQYF. The CDR3 DNA sequence: TGTGCCAGCTCGACGAACCCGGACACCTCCTACGAGCAGTACTTC.

This clonotype was detected ten times or more. This chain connects TRBV27 to TRBJ1-2; 8 positions agree with TRBD1. The germline CDR1 and CDR2 sequences are MNHEY and SMNVEV (reference sequence). Trimming cost V 8 bases and J 7 bases; bases outside gene matches: 6. The CDR3 has 12 amino acids. CDR3 sequence: CASRQGRAGYTF. The CDR3 nucleotides read TGTGCCAGCCGACAGGGGCGGGCTGGCTACACCTTC.

This clonotype was detected many times. The chain combines TRBV30 with TRBJ2-7; D gene ambiguous. The germline gives CDR1 GTSNPN, CDR2 SVGIG (reference sequence). The V and J ends lost 2 bases and 3 bases respectively, with 8 bases between them. There are 12 residues in the CDR3. CDR3 DNA: TGTGCCTGGAGTCTGACCCTCTACGAGCAGTACTTC. Translated, it gives CAWSLTLYEQYF.

V gene TRBV28 combines with J gene TRBJ2-1; no definite D call. V was clipped by 4 bases and J by 0 bases, with 13 bases between them. CDR1 is MDHEN, CDR2 SYDVKM, per germline. The CDR3 contains 16 residues. The CDR3: CASSSPRSNSYNEQFF. CDR3 nucleotide sequence: TGTGCCAGCAGTTCCCCGCGCTCCAACTCCTACAATGAGCAGTTCTTC. The entire variable domain, with the rest obtained from reference TRBV28 and TRBJ2-1, is as follows: DVKVTQSSRYLVKRTGEKVFLECVQDMDHENMFWYRQDPGLGLRLIYFSYDVKMKEKGDIPEGYSVSREKKERFSLILESASTNQTSMYLCASSSPRSNSYNEQFFGPGTRLTVL.

This clonotype was observed a handful of times. The chain uses TRBV7-2 and TRBJ1-2; 9 bases are shared with TRBD1. V was pared by 1 base and J by 4 bases, with 10 bases of the junction left unmatched. CDR3 length: 17 residues. In germline, CDR1 is SGHTA, CDR2 FQGNSA. CDR3 sequence (DNA): TGTGCCAGCAGCTTAGGTCCCGGGACAGGGCCCCGCTATGGCTACACCTTC. It is translated as CASSLGPGTGPRYGYTF. Variable domain in full (rest from reference TRBV7-2 and TRBJ1-2): GAGVSQSPSNKVTEKGKDVELRCDPISGHTALYWYRQSLGQGLEFLIYFQGNSAPDKSGLPSDRFSAERTGGSVSTLTIQRTQQEDSAVYLCASSLGPGTGPRYGYTFGSGTRLTVV.

In the case of this clonotype: Possible read error: a much larger clone is one base away. V and J are TRBV28 and TRBJ1-2, with 9 bases lining up with TRBD1. V dropped 3 bases and J dropped 8; count of bases not matched to a gene: 4. The CDR3 length is 13 residues. Germline CDR1 MDHEN, CDR2 SYDVKM. The CDR3 reads CASSLGQGEGYTF. CDR3 DNA: TGTGCCAGCAGTTTGGGACAGGGAGAAGGCTACACCTTC.

CDR3 residues: CASSLMGATEAFF. The CDR3 nucleotides read TGTGCCAGCAGTTTAATGGGGGCGACTGAAGCTTTCTTT. This chain uses TRBV12-3 or TRBV12-4 with TRBJ1-1; possible D gene TRBD1, 6 bases. The CDR3 has 13 residues. V lost 2 bases and J 5 bases, leaving 9 bases between the germline ends.

This clonotype was seen ten or more times. The J gene is TRBJ2-7, the V gene TRBV28; a possible D gene is TRBD1 (5 bases). Germline-derived CDR1 and CDR2 are MDHEN and SYDVKM. The CDR3 runs 16 residues. Trimming removed 6 bases from V and 1 base from J, with 19 bases in between. DNA of the CDR3: TGTGCCAGCAGCGACAGAAGTTTTATAGAATCCTACGAGCAGTACTTC. This translates into CASSDRSFIESYEQYF.

This clonotype was observed at least ten times. The CDR3 spells CASSQDSSGTDTQYF. The CDR3 nucleotides are TGTGCCAGCAGCCAAGATTCTAGCGGCACAGATACGCAGTATTTT. The V call is TRBV4-2, the J call TRBJ2-3; D is perhaps TRBD2 (6 bases). This CDR3 is built from 15 residues. From germline, CDR1 is LGHNA and CDR2 YNFKEQ. V was cut by 0 bases and J by 1 base, with 8 bases left in between.

This clonotype came up many times. V gene TRBV11-2 combines with J gene TRBJ2-7; tentatively, D is TRBD2 (6 bases). The CDR3 sequence is 14 residues long. CDR1 and CDR2 (germline): SGHAT, FQNNGV. Trimming cost V 6 bases and J 0 bases, with 12 bases left between them. CDR3 region: CASSPWDFSYEQYF. Written as DNA, the CDR3 is TGTGCCAGCAGTCCCTGGGACTTCTCCTACGAGCAGTACTTC.

The chain carries TRBV4-1 and TRBJ2-7; D unclear. Germline V lookup: CDR1 MGHRA, CDR2 YSYEKL. The V end was cut by 0 bases, the J end by 0 bases, with 15 bases between. The length of the CDR3 is 17 residues. This CDR3 is CASSQDTGRWLSYEQYF. The DNA for the CDR3 is TGCGCCAGCAGCCAAGATACCGGGCGCTGGCTCTCCTACGAGCAGTACTTC.

This clonotype was seen ten or more times. The chain uses TRBV29-1 and TRBJ2-5, with 9 bases fitting TRBD1. V shed 2 bases and J 7 bases; nucleotides not matched to a gene: 5. The germline gives CDR1 SQVTM, CDR2 ANQGSEA. The CDR3 totals 13 residues. The CDR3 DNA follows: TGCAGCGTTGAACGGACAGGGGCGGGGACCCAGTACTTC. Protein: CSVERTGAGTQYF.

This clonotype was observed at least ten times. V gene TRBV29-1 combines with J gene TRBJ2-5, with a tentative D call TRBD2 (7 bases). The CDR3 is made up of 14 amino acids. Trimming took off 1 base at V and 3 bases at J, with 12 bases between the two ends. Germline CDR1 reads SQVTM; CDR2 reads ANQGSEA. The CDR3 region has the DNA TGCAGCGTTGAAGTCGGGGGGCAGAAAGAGACCCAGTACTTC. This gives the protein CSVEVGGQKETQYF.

This clonotype was detected many times. This chain links TRBV6-2 or TRBV6-3 with TRBJ2-3; 13 bases line up with TRBD2. CDR3 size: 17 residues. J lost 1 base, V lost 7 bases, and 8 bases had no gene match. The germline CDR1 and CDR2 sequences are MNHEY and SVGEGT. The CDR3 here is CASTDLGLAGGTDTQYF. In nucleotides, the CDR3 is TGTGCCAGCACCGACCTTGGACTAGCGGGGGGCACAGATACGCAGTATTTT.

This clonotype was observed many times. The chain joins TRBV12-3 or TRBV12-4 to TRBJ2-1; 14 positions match TRBD2. This CDR3 is 14 amino acids long. Trimming removed 6 bases from V and 5 bases from J; junction bases left unmatched: 0. CDR3 nucleotide sequence: TGTGCCAGCAGGGGACTAGCGGGGGACAATGAGCAGTTCTTC. Translating gives CASRGLAGDNEQFF.

This CDR3 is CASRGGGLSTDTQYF. In DNA, the CDR3 is TGTGCCAGCAGGGGCGGGGGGCTAAGCACAGATACGCAGTATTTT. This chain uses TRBV7-6 with TRBJ2-3; 8 bases are a match to TRBD2. The CDR3 loop spans 15 amino acids. V shed 6 bases, J shed 0 bases, and the junction held 5 bases outside the gene matches. From germline, CDR1 is SGHVS and CDR2 FNYEAQ.

This clonotype was detected ten times or more. The genes are TRBV12-3 or TRBV12-4 and TRBJ1-2; 7 nucleotides match TRBD1. This CDR3 is built from 13 residues. V lost 6 bases, J lost 4 bases, and 5 bases stayed unmatched. CDR3 region: CASSDRVTYGYTF. The CDR3 nucleotides read TGTGCCAGCAGCGACAGGGTAACCTATGGCTACACCTTC.

As regards this clonotype: A much larger clonotype is one base distant, so this may be a read error. This sequence joins TRBV28 and TRBJ2-7, with 8 nucleotides matching TRBD2. The V and J ends lost 4 bases and 6 bases, in that order; junction bases with no gene match: 11. The CDR3 is 15 residues long. In germline, CDR1 is MDHEN, CDR2 SYDVKM. DNA for the CDR3: TGTGCCAGCAGTTCTTTACGGGGGGGCCGCTGCGAGCAGTACTTC. Protein sequence: CASSSLRGGRCEQYF.

This clonotype was detected many times. J is TRBJ1-4 and V is TRBV3-1; D remains unclear. Germline loops: CDR1 LGHDT, CDR2 YNNKEL (reference sequence). The V and J ends lost 4 bases and 4 bases respectively, with 19 bases between them. This CDR3 has 17 residues. CDR3 sequence reads: CASSPTQRGVLNEKLFF. In nucleotides, the CDR3 is TGTGCCAGCAGCCCCACCCAGCGAGGAGTCCTTAATGAAAAACTGTTTTTT.